This T cell receptor (beta chain) was obtained from a study of tissue T cells after allogeneic stem cell transplantation. Specified time point: mouse harvest day 7 after allogeneic transplant. Tail vein injection delivered 10^7 T-cell-depleted bone marrow cells and 10^6 splenic CD5+ T cells. Some clones are missing from TCRdb's copy, which holds only in-frame ones; the method was immunoSEQ multiplex PCR. The sample lists about 6,600 clones, less than 55% seen once, with 7.7% in the top ten. About this clone: Gene names denote mouse genes. The read is 1 residue too short to cover the CDR3 end, so that end is filled in from the germline J gene.

The CDR3 is 14 residues long. Unmatched junction bases numbered 3, after V lost 4 bases and J lost 2 bases. Germline-derived CDR1 and CDR2 are SNHLY and FYNGKV (reference sequence). This rearrangement joins TRBV3 to TRBJ2-5; 7 bases line up with TRBD2. This sequence was found in a female BALB/c mouse given C57BL/6 T cells with graft-versus-host disease after an allogeneic hematopoietic cell transplant. The sequencing input was lymph node tissue. CDR3 DNA (partial): TGTGCCAGCAGCTCACTGGGGCTCCAAGACACCCAGTAC. This encodes CASSSLGLQDTQY. In full, the CDR3 reads CASSSLGLQDTQYF.